A selection of T cell receptor beta chains follows, all from one sample in a study of naive and memory T cell subsets. TCRdb re-called the UMI-ligation and nested PCR reads through MiXCR, storing one row per CDR3 protein. The table lists 120,000 to 150,000 distinct CDR3 sequences, 22% of them singletons. Source material: naive CD4+ T cells from blood. The receptors stem from a human donor in good health. Each CDR3 is given with its conserved first and last residue. Fields, in order: J gene, clone size, D gene, V gene, CDR3 DNA, CDR3 protein. D genes are given only for firm matches. Part of the rows lack a size; the others show once, few, many or a class for expanded clones.

TRBJ2-7 NA TRBD1 TRBV5-1 TGCGCCAGCGCCTTAGGACAGGGCGATGTATACGAGCAGTACTTC CASALGQGDVYEQYF
TRBJ2-3 few NA TRBV18 TGTGCCAGCTCACCATACGTGGATACGCAGTATTTT CASSPYVDTQYF
TRBJ2-7 NA NA TRBV28 TGTGCCAGCACCCCCTCCGGGGGTGGCGACGAGCAGTACTTC CASTPSGGGDEQYF
TRBJ2-1 many TRBD1 TRBV29-1 TGCAGCGTTGAAGGACAGGGGGAGGTTGAGCAGTTCTTC CSVEGQGEVEQFF
TRBJ1-2 NA TRBD1 TRBV7-2 TGTGCCAGCAGCTTAGCACAGTCGGGGACAGATGGCTACACCTTC CASSLAQSGTDGYTF
TRBJ2-5 few NA TRBV6-5 TGTGCCAGCAGCCCTTGGGGACCGGAGACCCAGTACTTC CASSPWGPETQYF
TRBJ2-1 NA NA TRBV27 TGTGCCAGCAGTTTATCTGGGGTTTTCCATGAGCAGTTCTTC CASSLSGVFHEQFF
TRBJ2-7 NA NA TRBV5-1 TGCGCCAGCAGCCGAGACGTAATGACAGGGACTGAGCAGTACTTC CASSRDVMTGTEQYF
TRBJ2-3 many NA TRBV20-1 TGCAGTGGGGTACATGGTACGGGCAGCACAGATACGCAGTATTTT CSGVHGTGSTDTQYF
TRBJ2-2 many NA TRBV20-1 TGCAGTGCTAGACTCAAGACCAGCAGACCTGGGGAGCTGTTTTTT CSARLKTSRPGELFF
TRBJ2-1 NA TRBD2 TRBV11-2 TGTGCCACCGTACAGGGCGGGAGGAGGCCCTGGGATGAGCAGTTCTTC CATVQGGRRPWDEQFF
TRBJ2-1 NA NA TRBV7-6 TGTGCCAGCAGCCCCCGGGGAAAAAGGCTCTCCTACAATGAGCAGTTCTTC CASSPRGKRLSYNEQFF
TRBJ1-1 few NA TRBV7-3 TGTGCCAGCAGAATGAGGAGGAACACTGAAGCTTTCTTT CASRMRRNTEAFF
TRBJ2-5 NA TRBD2 TRBV11-3 TGTGCCAGCAGCTCCGGACTAGCGGGAGGGCCGTTGGAGACCCAGTACTTC CASSSGLAGGPLETQYF
TRBJ2-1 NA TRBD2 TRBV7-8 TGTGCCAGCAGCCCCGGACTAGCGGGAGAGGGAAGGCAGTTCTTC CASSPGLAGEGRQFF
TRBJ2-7 NA NA TRBV28 TGTGCCAGCCTGCGGACAGTTCCCGGGGCCTACGAGCAGTACTTC CASLRTVPGAYEQYF
TRBJ2-5 once NA TRBV6-2/TRBV6-3 TGTGCCAGCAGTTACAGGGACAACCAAGAGACCCAGTACTTC CASSYRDNQETQYF
TRBJ2-6 many NA TRBV18 TGTGCCAGCTCACCACGGCTGTTCACTGGGGCCAACGTCCTGACTTTC CASSPRLFTGANVLTF
TRBJ2-1 few NA TRBV13 TGTGCCAGCAGCTTAAACGGACGACTAGTCAATGAGCAGTTCTTC CASSLNGRLVNEQFF
TRBJ2-5 NA TRBD1 TRBV12-3/TRBV12-4 TGTGCCAGCAACCGACAGGGTTTCGAGACCCAGTACTTC CASNRQGFETQYF
TRBJ2-3 NA NA TRBV20-1 TGCAGTGCCCCGTCTTGGGATACGCAGTATTTT CSAPSWDTQYF
TRBJ2-5 NA NA TRBV29-1 TGCAGCGTTGTGGGGCGCTACAGGAGTGCAGAGACCCAGTACTTC CSVVGRYRSAETQYF
TRBJ2-7 NA TRBD1 TRBV27 TGTGCCAGCAGTTACACAGGGGTATCCTACGAGCAGTACTTC CASSYTGVSYEQYF
TRBJ2-6 few NA TRBV24-1 TGTGCCACCAGTGATGACCCCTCTGGGGCCAACGTCCTGACTTTC CATSDDPSGANVLTF
TRBJ2-6 once NA TRBV4-3 TGCGCCAGCAGCCTCTCGACAGGCTCTGGGGCCAACGTCCTGACTTTC CASSLSTGSGANVLTF
TRBJ2-7 NA TRBD2 TRBV15 TGTGCCACCAGCAGAGATGGGGGGGGACTAGCGAGCGAGCAGTACTTC CATSRDGGGLASEQYF
TRBJ1-5 NA NA TRBV28 TGTGCCAGCAGTTCTTACAGGGCCGGGATAAGCAATCAGCCCCAGCATTTT CASSSYRAGISNQPQHF